This TCR beta chain was identified in a study of human T cells and chemical hapten exposure (dated by TCRdb to the early 2020s). Regarding the research as a whole: Libraries were combined into a pool for sequencing, and differences in TCR yield between samples came mainly from small differences in library volumes within the pool. This study followed changes in the peripheral blood TCR repertoire in vivo during primary and secondary sensitization of alopecia patients to the hapten diphenylcyclopropenone (DPC). For every blood RNA sample, sequencing covered both the TCR alpha and TCR beta chains.

The sample's time point label, decoded: healthy volunteer bleed at 6 weeks. Total RNA was isolated from unfractionated whole blood collected in Tempus Blood RNA tubes. Four or five healthy volunteers acted as controls for TCR sequencing and had blood drawn at day 0, 2 weeks and 6 weeks. V and J are trimmed by 6 bases and 2 bases, and the gene matches miss 10 bases of the junction. CDR3 length: 16 amino acids, cysteine to phenylalanine. Only the CDR3 DNA is retained, 48 bases long and in frame from the first base. CDR1 and CDR2 are drawn from the germline V gene: MNHNS, SASEGT. The method was RACE. The sample was run on a NextSeq 500. During library preparation, unique molecular identifiers were attached to individual cDNA molecules so that TCRs could be counted in a quantitative, reproducible way. The authors' pipeline ran thus. Samples had a median of roughly 87,000 TCRs, with a range from roughly 23,224 to 700,000. V, J and CDR3 annotation of the TCR reads was carried out using the Decombinator software suite. For the PS versus PT1 abundance plots, all samples were subsampled to the same number of TCRs (28,000). Expanded TCRs were defined as absent before sensitization and observed at least eight times at the 2-week time point. TCRdb ran its own pipeline on the public reads, namely fastp trimming at Q25 and MiXCR clone calling, and kept in-frame beta chains. Rows with one shared CDR3 protein collapse into an entry with the most common genes and DNA. TCRdb's processing, not the authors', yielded these V and J calls. A total of approximately 79,000 distinct CDR3 sequences appear in this sample, 7% to 9% of them only once. The ten largest clones capture about 1.4% of the sample.

Results the study describes overall, beyond this receptor: DPC sensitization did not change how many TCRs were above 1 in 1000 frequency, and no evidence was found of alterations in global repertoire structure. After repeated subsampling, the strength of the expansion versus patch-test correlation and the threshold at which it became significant changed.

This clonotype was found many times. It lacks a known antigen. No base-level quality is on record; no much larger clone is a single base apart. Recombination linked TRBV6-1 to TRBJ1-5, with 7 middle bases fitting TRBD1. The sequence derives from a male donor in good health. Some clones in this sample may be carry-over from other donors' samples. The sample taken for sequencing was whole blood. In nucleotide form, the sequence is TGTGCCAGCAGACAGACAGGGCCTTCGGGCAATCAGCCCCAGCATTTT. This translates into CASRQTGPSGNQPQHF.